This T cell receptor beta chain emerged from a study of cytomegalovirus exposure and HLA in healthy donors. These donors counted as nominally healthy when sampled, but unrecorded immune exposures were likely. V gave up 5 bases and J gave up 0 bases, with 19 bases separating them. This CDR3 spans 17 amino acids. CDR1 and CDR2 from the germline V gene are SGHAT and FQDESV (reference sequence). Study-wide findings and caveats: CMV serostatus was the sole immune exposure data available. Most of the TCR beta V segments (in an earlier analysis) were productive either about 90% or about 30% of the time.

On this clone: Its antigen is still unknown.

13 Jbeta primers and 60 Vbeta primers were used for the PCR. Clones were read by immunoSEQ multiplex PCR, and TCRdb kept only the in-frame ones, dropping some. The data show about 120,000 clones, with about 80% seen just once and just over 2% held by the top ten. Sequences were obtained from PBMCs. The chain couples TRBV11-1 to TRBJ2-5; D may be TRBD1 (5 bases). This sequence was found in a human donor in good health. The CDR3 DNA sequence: TGTGCCAGCAGCCCGGACACCCCCTCACACGACCAAGAGACCCAGTACTTC. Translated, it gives CASSPDTPSHDQETQYF.